This TCR beta chain comes out of a study of CD8 T cells in Susac syndrome. The overall study: The sequenced Susac syndrome patients comprised six with active disease and about eight in remission. At blood draw, Susac syndrome patients were therapy-naive, on corticosteroids, or on intravenous immunoglobulin alone.

TEMRA cells underwent FACS enrichment and CD8+ and CD4+ T cells underwent negative isolation. Study-wide points: The total CD8+ repertoires yielded 15 to 20 Susac-specific public clones and the CD8+ TEMRA repertoires yielded roughly five.

As for this clonotype: Antigen unknown.

Reverse transcription used roughly 0.45 to 1 ug RNA and random hexamers. TCRdb analysed the immunoSEQ multiplex PCR reads with MiXCR anew, one entry per CDR3 protein. The sample yields about 100,000 distinct CDR3 sequences, 95% seen once. The CDR3 runs 14 residues. From germline, CDR1 is PRHDT and CDR2 FYEKMQ (reference sequence). V gave up 5 bases and J gave up 5 bases, with 14 bases separating them. The chain couples TRBV13 to TRBJ2-3; TRBD2 is a possible D gene (6 bases). Sequences were obtained from CD8+ T cells from PBMCs. This clonotype was sampled from a human donor with Susac syndrome. The DNA for the CDR3 is TGTGCCAGCAGCCTCGGACTACAGGTAGATACGCAGTATTTT. Its translation is CASSLGLQVDTQYF.